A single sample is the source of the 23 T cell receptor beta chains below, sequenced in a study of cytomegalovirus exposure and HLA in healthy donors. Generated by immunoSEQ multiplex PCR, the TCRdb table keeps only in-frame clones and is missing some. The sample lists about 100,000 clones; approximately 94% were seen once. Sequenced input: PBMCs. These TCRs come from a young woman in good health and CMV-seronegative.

The CDR3, as DNA: TGTGCCAGCAGGGGGGCTGACAGGGCCCCTTCACCCCTCCACTTT. Its protein product is CASRGADRAPSPLHF. The chain joins TRBV6-5 to TRBJ1-6; 7 nucleotides match TRBD1. Germline lookup yields CDR1 MNHEY and CDR2 SVGAGI. The CDR3 length is 15 residues. V gave up 6 bases and J gave up 9 bases; unmatched junction bases: 11.

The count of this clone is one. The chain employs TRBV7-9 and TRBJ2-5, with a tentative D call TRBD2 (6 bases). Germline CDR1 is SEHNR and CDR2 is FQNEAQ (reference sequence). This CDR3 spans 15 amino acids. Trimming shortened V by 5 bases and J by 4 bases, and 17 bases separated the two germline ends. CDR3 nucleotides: TGTGCCAGCAGCCCCAGGGTGGAGGGAGGAGAGACCCAGTACTTC. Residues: CASSPRVEGGETQYF.

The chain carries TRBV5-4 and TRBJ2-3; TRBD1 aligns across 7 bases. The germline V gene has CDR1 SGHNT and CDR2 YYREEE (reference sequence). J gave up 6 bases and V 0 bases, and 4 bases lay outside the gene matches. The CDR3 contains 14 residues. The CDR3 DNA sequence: TGTGCCAGCAGCTTGGGGGGCAGGGGGGATACGCAGTATTTT. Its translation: CASSLGGRGDTQYF.

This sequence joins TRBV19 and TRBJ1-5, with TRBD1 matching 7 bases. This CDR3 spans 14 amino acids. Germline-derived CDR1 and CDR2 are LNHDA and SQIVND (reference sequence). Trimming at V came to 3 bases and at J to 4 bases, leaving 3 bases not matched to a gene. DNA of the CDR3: TGTGCCAGTAGTATGTCAGGGGGGAATCAGCCCCAGCATTTT. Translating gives CASSMSGGNQPQHF.

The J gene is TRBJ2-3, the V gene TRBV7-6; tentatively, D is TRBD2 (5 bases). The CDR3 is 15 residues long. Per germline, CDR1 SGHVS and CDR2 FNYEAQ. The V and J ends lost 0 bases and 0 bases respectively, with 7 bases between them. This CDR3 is CASSLASSSTDTQYF. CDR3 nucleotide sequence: TGTGCCAGCAGCTTAGCGTCTAGCAGCACAGATACGCAGTATTTT.

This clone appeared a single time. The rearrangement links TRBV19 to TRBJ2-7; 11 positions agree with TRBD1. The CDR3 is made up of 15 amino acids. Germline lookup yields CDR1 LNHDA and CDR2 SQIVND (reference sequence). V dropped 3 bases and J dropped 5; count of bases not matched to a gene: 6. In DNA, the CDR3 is TGTGCCAGTAGTATCGGACAGGGGGCTGCACACGAGCAGTACTTC. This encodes CASSIGQGAAHEQYF.

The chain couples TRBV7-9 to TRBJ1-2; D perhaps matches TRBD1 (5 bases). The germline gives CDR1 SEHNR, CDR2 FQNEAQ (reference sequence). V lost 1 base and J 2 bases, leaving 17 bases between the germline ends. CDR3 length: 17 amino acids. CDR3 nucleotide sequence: TGTGCCAGCAGCTTAGTAGCCGCCGGGACTGAGAACTATGGCTACACCTTC. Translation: CASSLVAAGTENYGYTF.

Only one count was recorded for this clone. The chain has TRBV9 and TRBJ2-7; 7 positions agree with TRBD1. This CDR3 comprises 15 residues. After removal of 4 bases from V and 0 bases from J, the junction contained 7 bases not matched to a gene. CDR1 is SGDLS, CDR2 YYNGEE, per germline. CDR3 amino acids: CASSTGASSSYEQYF. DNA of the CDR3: TGTGCCAGCAGCACAGGGGCCTCGAGCTCCTACGAGCAGTACTTC.

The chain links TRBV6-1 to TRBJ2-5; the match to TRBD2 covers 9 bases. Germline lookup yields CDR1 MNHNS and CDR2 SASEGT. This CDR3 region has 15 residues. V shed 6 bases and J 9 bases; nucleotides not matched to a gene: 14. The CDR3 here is CASRTVAGAPTAQYF. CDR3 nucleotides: TGTGCCAGCAGGACGGTAGCGGGGGCACCGACGGCCCAGTACTTC.

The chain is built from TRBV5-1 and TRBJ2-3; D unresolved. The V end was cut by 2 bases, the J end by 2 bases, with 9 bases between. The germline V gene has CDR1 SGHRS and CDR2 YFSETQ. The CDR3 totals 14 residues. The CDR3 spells CASSLAPNTDTQYF. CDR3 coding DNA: TGCGCCAGCAGCTTAGCACCGAACACAGATACGCAGTATTTT.

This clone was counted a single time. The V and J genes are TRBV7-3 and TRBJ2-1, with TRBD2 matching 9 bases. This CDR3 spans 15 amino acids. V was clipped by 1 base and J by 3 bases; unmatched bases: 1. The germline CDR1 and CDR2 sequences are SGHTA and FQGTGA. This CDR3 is CASSLSSGSYNEQFF. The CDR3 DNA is TGTGCCAGCAGCTTAAGTAGCGGGAGCTACAATGAGCAGTTCTTC.

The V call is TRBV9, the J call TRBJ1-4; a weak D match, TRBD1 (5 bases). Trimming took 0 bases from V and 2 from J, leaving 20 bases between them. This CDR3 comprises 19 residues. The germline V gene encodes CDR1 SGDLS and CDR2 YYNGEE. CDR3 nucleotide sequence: TGTGCCAGCAGCGTAGTCGGTTTTGGGGGGTTTGGGACTAATGAAAAACTGTTTTTT. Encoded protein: CASSVVGFGGFGTNEKLFF.

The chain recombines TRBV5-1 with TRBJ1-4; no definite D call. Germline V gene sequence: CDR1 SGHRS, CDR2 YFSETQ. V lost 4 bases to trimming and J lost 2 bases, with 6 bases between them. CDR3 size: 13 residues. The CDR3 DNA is TGCGCCAGCAGCAGAGGGACTAATGAAAAACTGTTTTTT. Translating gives CASSRGTNEKLFF.

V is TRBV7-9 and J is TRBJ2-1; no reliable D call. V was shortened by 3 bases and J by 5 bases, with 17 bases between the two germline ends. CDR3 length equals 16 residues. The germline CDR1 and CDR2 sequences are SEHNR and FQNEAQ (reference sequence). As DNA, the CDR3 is TGTGCCAGCAGCTTGCTAATGAATTATCCCGACAATGAGCAGTTCTTC. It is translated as CASSLLMNYPDNEQFF.

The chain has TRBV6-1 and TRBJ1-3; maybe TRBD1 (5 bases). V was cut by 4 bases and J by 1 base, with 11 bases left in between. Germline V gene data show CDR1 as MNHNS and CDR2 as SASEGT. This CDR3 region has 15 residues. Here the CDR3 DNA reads TGTGCCAGCAGTGCTATCAGGACATCTGGAAACACCATATATTTT. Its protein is CASSAIRTSGNTIYF.

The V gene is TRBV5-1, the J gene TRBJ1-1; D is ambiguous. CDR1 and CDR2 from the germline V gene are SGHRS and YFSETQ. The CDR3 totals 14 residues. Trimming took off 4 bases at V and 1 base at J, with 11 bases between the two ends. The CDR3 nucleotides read TGCGCCAGCAGCCCCACCTCCAGGAACACTGAAGCTTTCTTT. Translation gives CASSPTSRNTEAFF. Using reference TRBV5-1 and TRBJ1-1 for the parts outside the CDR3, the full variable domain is KAGVTQTPRYLIKTRGQQVTLSCSPISGHRSVSWYQQTPGQGLQFLFEYFSETQRNKGNFPGRFSGRQFSNSRSEMNVSTLELGDSALYLCASSPTSRNTEAFFGQGTRLTVV.

CDR3 sequence: CASSLRGYEQYF. DNA for the CDR3: TGTGCCAGCAGTTTACGGGGATACGAGCAGTACTTC. The chain combines TRBV28 with TRBJ2-7, with D maybe TRBD2 (5 bases). The length of the CDR3 is 12 residues. Germline V gene lookup returns CDR1 MDHEN and CDR2 SYDVKM. The V end lost 2 bases, the J end lost 4 bases, and 6 bases lay between the germline ends.

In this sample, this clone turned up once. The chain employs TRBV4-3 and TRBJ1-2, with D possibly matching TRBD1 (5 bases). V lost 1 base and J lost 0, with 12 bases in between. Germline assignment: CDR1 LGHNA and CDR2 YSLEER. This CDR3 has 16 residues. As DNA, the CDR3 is TGCGCCAGCAGCCAAGCAGGGCAGGCTGCTAACTATGGCTACACCTTC. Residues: CASSQAGQAANYGYTF.

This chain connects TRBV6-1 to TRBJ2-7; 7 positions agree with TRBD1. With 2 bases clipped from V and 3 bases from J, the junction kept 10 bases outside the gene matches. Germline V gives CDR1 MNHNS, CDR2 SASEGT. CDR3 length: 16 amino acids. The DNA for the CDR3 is TGTGCCAGCAGTGAATTGGGGACAGTCGCCGTCTACGAGCAGTACTTC. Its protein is CASSELGTVAVYEQYF.

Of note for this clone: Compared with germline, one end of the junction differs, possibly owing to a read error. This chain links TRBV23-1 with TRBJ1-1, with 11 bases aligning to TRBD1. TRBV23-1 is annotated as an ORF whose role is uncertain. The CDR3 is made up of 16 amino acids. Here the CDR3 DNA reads TGCGCCAGCAGCCAATTAGGGGACAGGGGGGACACTGAAGCTTTCTTT. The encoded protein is CASSQLGDRGDTEAFF.

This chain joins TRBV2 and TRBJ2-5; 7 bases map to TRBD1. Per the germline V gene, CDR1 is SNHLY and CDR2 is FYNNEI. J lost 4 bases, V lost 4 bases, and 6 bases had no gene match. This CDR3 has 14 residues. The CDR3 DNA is TGTGCCAGCAGTGCCGACAGGGTAGGAGAGACCCAGTACTTC. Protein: CASSADRVGETQYF.

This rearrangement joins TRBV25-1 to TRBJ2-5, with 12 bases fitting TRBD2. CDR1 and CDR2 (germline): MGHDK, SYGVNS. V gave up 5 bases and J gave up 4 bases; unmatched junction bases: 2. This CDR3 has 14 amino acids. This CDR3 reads CASSLAGGGETQYF. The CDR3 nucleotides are TGTGCCAGCAGTCTAGCGGGGGGGGGAGAGACCCAGTACTTC.

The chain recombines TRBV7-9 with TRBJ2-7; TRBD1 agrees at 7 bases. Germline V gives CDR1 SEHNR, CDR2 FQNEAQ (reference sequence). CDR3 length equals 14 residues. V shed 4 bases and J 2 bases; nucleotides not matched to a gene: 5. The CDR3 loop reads CASSYRDSPYEQYF. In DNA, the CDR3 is TGTGCCAGCAGCTACCGGGACAGCCCCTACGAGCAGTACTTC.